The T cell receptor (beta chain) described here comes from a study of T cells in Graves' hyperthyroidism and ophthalmopathy. General study points: Most expanded thyroid clonotypes above 0.001 recurred in blood. In validation, the model predicted ophthalmopathy. These predictions came a median roughly six months before onset.

Amplification of TCR beta CDR3 regions used RNA as the template. The HTBI primer set drove a first-round RT-PCR of the TCR CDR3. TCRdb recomputed calls from the multiplex PCR reads with MiXCR, one row per CDR3 protein. Counted here are a few hundred thousand distinct CDR3 sequences, around 18% occurring once; the ten biggest clones make up around two fifths. Turning to this clonotype: Its matching antigen is unknown.

The V and J ends lost 4 bases and 3 bases respectively, with 15 bases between them. There are 15 residues in the CDR3. Germline values: CDR1 MGHRA, CDR2 YSYEKL. Uncontrolled infection, other autoimmune disease, pregnancy or lactation barred patients from enrollment. Cells are PBMCs isolated from more than 8.5 ml of fresh blood. The sequenced sample consisted of blood. The TCR originated in a man aged 18 to 30 with Graves' ophthalmopathy. The chain has TRBV4-1 and TRBJ2-5; tentative D call: TRBD1 (7 bases). In DNA, the CDR3 is TGCGCCAGCAGCCCCAGGGGGTGGAGGGAAGAGACCCAGTACTTC. Translation: CASSPRGWREETQYF.